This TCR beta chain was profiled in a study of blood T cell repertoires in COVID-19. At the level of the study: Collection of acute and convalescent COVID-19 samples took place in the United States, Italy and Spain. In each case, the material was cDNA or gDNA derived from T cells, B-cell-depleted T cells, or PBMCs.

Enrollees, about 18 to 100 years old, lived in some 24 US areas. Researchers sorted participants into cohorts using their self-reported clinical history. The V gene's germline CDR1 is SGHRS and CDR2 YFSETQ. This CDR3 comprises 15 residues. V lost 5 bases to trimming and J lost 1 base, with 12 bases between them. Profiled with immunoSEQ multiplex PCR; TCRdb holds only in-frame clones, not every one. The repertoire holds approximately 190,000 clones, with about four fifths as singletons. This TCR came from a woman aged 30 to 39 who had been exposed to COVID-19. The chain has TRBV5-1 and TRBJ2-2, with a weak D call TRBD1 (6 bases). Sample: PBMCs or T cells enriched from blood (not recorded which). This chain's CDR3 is CASSFGTQNTGELFF. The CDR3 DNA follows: TGCGCCAGCAGTTTCGGGACACAGAACACCGGGGAGCTGTTTTTT.